Each of the 24 T cell receptor beta chains below was sequenced from the same sample in a study of T-cell reconstitution after alpha-beta-depleted transplantation in children. Preparing the TCRbeta library involved the use of unique molecular identifiers. TCRdb called the PCR reads again in MiXCR, with one record for every CDR3 protein. Found here are 500,000 to 600,000 distinct CDR3 sequences, approximately 20% of them singletons; the top ten hold 2.5% to 3.5%. The specimen comprised PBMCs from the stem cell graft donor, sampled from the stem cell graft. Source of these receptors: a human donor who donated a stem cell graft to a child with acute lymphoblastic leukemia.

The sample holds a few counts of this clonotype. The chain has TRBV9 and TRBJ2-6; D unclear. Germline V gene lookup returns CDR1 SGDLS and CDR2 YYNGEE. CDR3 size: 17 residues. V was cut by 0 bases and J by 0 bases, with 10 bases left in between. The CDR3 reads CASSVDPRVSGANVLTF. CDR3 DNA sequence: TGTGCCAGCAGCGTAGATCCCAGAGTCTCTGGGGCCAACGTCCTGACTTTC.

This clonotype was recorded a few times. The rearrangement links TRBV7-9 to TRBJ1-1, with D uncertain. The V gene lost 7 bases and the J gene lost 3 bases, with 12 bases spanning the gap. Germline V gene sequence: CDR1 SEHNR, CDR2 FQNEAQ (reference sequence). The CDR3 loop spans 13 amino acids. The CDR3 is CASTEEIHTEAFF. The CDR3, as DNA: TGTGCCAGCACTGAGGAGATCCACACTGAAGCTTTCTTT.

This clonotype was observed a handful of times. The chain carries TRBV27 and TRBJ2-1; TRBD1 aligns across 9 bases. CDR1 is MNHEY, CDR2 SMNVEV, per germline (reference sequence). J lost 6 bases, V lost 6 bases, and 9 bases had no gene match. This CDR3 region has 15 residues. The CDR3 loop is CASRWGGQGFNEQFF. As DNA, the CDR3 is TGTGCCAGCAGGTGGGGGGGACAGGGTTTCAATGAGCAGTTCTTC.

This clonotype appeared many times. Germline is not matched at one junction end, which may reflect a read error. The chain recombines TRBV6-5 with TRBJ2-2; D perhaps matches TRBD1 (6 bases). CDR3 size: 15 residues. Germline CDR1 reads MNHEY; CDR2 reads SVGAGI. CDR3 region: CASSDSGHYTGELFF. The CDR3 nucleotides are TGTGCCAGCAGTGACTCGGGACATTACACCGGGGAGCTGTTTTTT.

This clonotype was seen a handful of times. The chain carries TRBV7-9 and TRBJ2-5; 7 bases are shared with TRBD1. This CDR3 spans 15 amino acids. The germline gives CDR1 SEHNR, CDR2 FQNEAQ (reference sequence). The V gene end was trimmed by 2 bases and the J gene end by 5 bases; junction bases not matched to a gene: 8. The CDR3 loop reads CASSLSWTGGETQYF. In DNA, the CDR3 is TGTGCCAGCAGCTTAAGCTGGACAGGCGGGGAGACCCAGTACTTC. The variable domain in full, with the rest retrieved from reference TRBV7-9 and TRBJ2-5, is DTGVSQNPRHKITKRGQNVTFRCDPISEHNRLYWYRQTLGQGPEFLTYFQNEAQLEKSRLLSDRFSAERPKGSFSTLEIQRTEQGDSAMYLCASSLSWTGGETQYFGPGTRLLVL.

This clonotype has at least ten counts. The chain uses TRBV27 and TRBJ2-4; D gene unclear. The CDR3 spans 13 residues. The V end lost 5 bases, the J end lost 9 bases, and 14 bases lay between the germline ends. Germline V lookup: CDR1 MNHEY, CDR2 SMNVEV (reference sequence). The CDR3 nucleotides read TGTGCCAGCAGTGGATCCTGGACGGCCATTCAGTACTTC. Translation gives CASSGSWTAIQYF.

The chain is built from TRBV12-3 or TRBV12-4 and TRBJ1-1, with unresolved D. The CDR3 consists of 14 residues. Trimming removed 0 bases from V and 1 base from J, with 6 bases in between. The CDR3, as DNA: TGTGCCAGCAGTTTAGCCCAGAGGAACACTGAAGCTTTCTTT. This gives the protein CASSLAQRNTEAFF.

This clonotype showed up just a few times. The chain combines TRBV20-1 with TRBJ2-1, with D perhaps matching TRBD1 or TRBD2 (5 bases each). Germline V gene lookup returns CDR1 DFQATT and CDR2 SNEGSKA (reference sequence). The length of the CDR3 is 13 residues. Deletions cut 0 bases from V and 12 bases from J, with 15 bases between. CDR3 region: CSARDPWDRLQFF. The DNA for the CDR3 is TGCAGTGCTAGAGATCCCTGGGACCGGTTGCAGTTCTTC.

The chain joins TRBV2 to TRBJ2-3; TRBD1 is a possible D gene (5 bases). This CDR3 is 19 amino acids long. CDR1 is SNHLY and CDR2 is FYNNEI in the germline V gene. V was shortened by 4 bases and J by 4 bases, with 27 bases between the two germline ends. CDR3 DNA: TGTGCCAGCAGTGCTCTACCGAAGTCCAGGGTTATTAGTCCAGATACGCAGTATTTT. The encoded protein is CASSALPKSRVISPDTQYF.

This clonotype was picked up a small number of times. The rearrangement links TRBV29-1 to TRBJ2-5; 7 bases are shared with TRBD1. The CDR3 is 11 residues long. The J segment lost 4 bases and the V segment lost 6 bases, leaving 2 bases of the junction unmatched. In germline, CDR1 is SQVTM, CDR2 ANQGSEA. CDR3 amino acids: CSVNRGETQYF. The DNA of the CDR3 is TGCAGCGTAAACAGGGGAGAGACCCAGTACTTC.

V is TRBV20-1 and J is TRBJ2-5, with D possibly TRBD1 on 6 matching bases. CDR3 length: 13 residues. V lost 3 bases, J lost 0 bases, and 8 bases lay in between. The germline CDR1 and CDR2 sequences are DFQATT and SNEGSKA (reference sequence). CDR3: CSARGHYQETQYF. The CDR3 DNA reads as TGCAGTGCTAGGGGACACTACCAAGAGACCCAGTACTTC.

In this sample, this clonotype turned up a few times. The chain carries TRBV5-5 and TRBJ1-1; D gene unclear. The CDR3 consists of 16 residues. CDR1 is SGHKS and CDR2 is YYEKEE in the germline V gene (reference sequence). V shed 1 base and J shed 0 bases, with 13 bases lying between them. The CDR3 coding sequence is TGTGCCAGCAGCTTGCCCCAGGCCACCCTGAACACTGAAGCTTTCTTT. Translation gives CASSLPQATLNTEAFF.

V and J are TRBV7-9 and TRBJ1-1; D gene unclear. The V gene's germline CDR1 is SEHNR and CDR2 FQNEAQ (reference sequence). CDR3 size: 12 residues. V lost 6 bases and J lost 4, with 9 bases in between. Here the CDR3 reads CASRSWITEAFF. DNA of the CDR3: TGTGCCAGCAGGTCTTGGATCACTGAAGCTTTCTTT. Full variable domain (outside the CDR3, taken from reference TRBV7-9 and TRBJ1-1): DTGVSQNPRHKITKRGQNVTFRCDPISEHNRLYWYRQTLGQGPEFLTYFQNEAQLEKSRLLSDRFSAERPKGSFSTLEIQRTEQGDSAMYLCASRSWITEAFFGQGTRLTVV.

This clonotype was detected only a few times. This chain connects TRBV12-3 or TRBV12-4 to TRBJ1-5; TRBD1 is a possible D gene (6 bases). V was clipped by 5 bases and J by 6 bases, with 17 bases between them. The CDR3 loop spans 15 amino acids. Here the CDR3 DNA reads TGTGCCAGCAGTACCCCCTCAGGGGTGGGTCAGCCCCAGCATTTT. Its translation: CASSTPSGVGQPQHF.

This clonotype was seen a handful of times. The chain is built from TRBV5-6 and TRBJ2-2; 9 bases are a match to TRBD2. CDR1 and CDR2 from the germline V gene are SGHDT and YYEEEE. Trimming removed 4 bases from V and 2 bases from J; junction bases left unmatched: 6. The CDR3 length is 16 residues. Written as DNA, the CDR3 is TGTGCCAGCAGCCCGGATAGCGGGGGAAACACCGGGGAGCTGTTTTTT. It specifies CASSPDSGGNTGELFF.

In its sample, this clonotype was seen a few times. CDR3: CASWTGVYEQYF. The CDR3 nucleotides read TGTGCCAGCTGGACGGGAGTCTACGAGCAGTACTTC. The chain has TRBV6-6 and TRBJ2-7; D may be TRBD2 (6 bases). Trimming removed 8 bases at V and 3 bases at J, with 11 bases between. This CDR3 is 12 amino acids long. Germline V CDR1 and CDR2: MNHNY, SVGAGI (reference sequence).

The rearrangement links TRBV7-8 to TRBJ2-3; D not resolved. Germline V gives CDR1 SGHVS, CDR2 FQNEAQ. The CDR3 runs 12 residues. The V and J ends lost 7 bases and 6 bases respectively, with 11 bases between them. The CDR3 coding sequence is TGTGCCAGCACGGCCCTCCGGGATACGCAGTATTTT. It specifies CASTALRDTQYF. Looking up the rest from reference TRBV7-8 and TRBJ2-3 gives the full variable domain: GAGVSQSPRYKVAKRGQDVALRCDPISGHVSLFWYQQALGQGPEFLTYFQNEAQLDKSGLPSDRFFAERPEGSVSTLKIQRTQQEDSAVYLCASTALRDTQYFGPGTRLTVL.

The chain couples TRBV20-1 to TRBJ2-7; D tentatively reads TRBD1 or TRBD2 (5 bases each). V was clipped by 6 bases and J by 3 bases, with 18 bases between them. CDR3 length: 14 residues. Germline V gives CDR1 DFQATT, CDR2 SNEGSKA (reference sequence). The CDR3 reads CSAKGLGSLYEQYF. The CDR3 region has the DNA TGCAGTGCCAAGGGGCTAGGGAGCCTCTACGAGCAGTACTTC.

The table lists this clonotype with a few counts. CDR3 amino acids: CATSDLGRGREQFF. The CDR3 DNA sequence: TGTGCCACCAGTGATTTGGGGAGGGGGCGTGAGCAGTTCTTC. V is TRBV24-1 and J is TRBJ2-1; tentatively, D is TRBD1 or TRBD2 (7 bases each). V dropped 0 bases and J dropped 9 bases, with 11 bases sitting between them. The CDR3 covers 14 residues. Germline V lookup: CDR1 KGHDR, CDR2 SFDVKD.

The chain is built from TRBV11-2 and TRBJ2-1; D is undetermined. The CDR3 is 14 residues long. In germline, CDR1 is SGHAT, CDR2 FQNNGV. V shed 4 bases and J shed 7 bases, with 14 bases lying between them. Here the CDR3 reads CASSSPLDPNEQFF. The CDR3 nucleotides read TGTGCCAGCAGCTCCCCGTTGGACCCGAATGAGCAGTTCTTC.

This clonotype was detected a few times. The rearrangement uses TRBV7-9 and TRBJ1-3; unclear D gene. Trimming removed 1 base at V and 7 bases at J, with 8 bases between. From germline, CDR1 is SEHNR and CDR2 FQNEAQ (reference sequence). This CDR3 contains 13 residues. The CDR3 DNA sequence: TGTGCCAGCAGCTTAGTAACCTGGAACACCATATATTTT. Its protein product is CASSLVTWNTIYF.

This clonotype has more than one count but fewer than ten. The chain combines TRBV4-1 with TRBJ2-1; 11 bases are a match to TRBD2. The germline CDR1 and CDR2 sequences are MGHRA and YSYEKL. There are 19 residues in the CDR3. Trimming cost V 4 bases and J 4 bases; bases outside gene matches: 15. CDR3 in amino acids: CASSPEQGVGLAGYNEQFF. The DNA of the CDR3 is TGCGCCAGCAGCCCCGAGCAAGGAGTTGGACTAGCGGGTTACAATGAGCAGTTCTTC.

This clonotype was seen a few times. The genes are TRBV29-1 and TRBJ2-3; maybe TRBD2 (6 bases). Per germline, CDR1 SQVTM and CDR2 ANQGSEA. CDR3 size: 13 residues. Trimming took off 2 bases at V and 4 bases at J, with 10 bases between the two ends. CDR3 sequence: CSVERDFPDTQYF. In DNA, the CDR3 is TGCAGCGTTGAAAGGGACTTTCCAGATACGCAGTATTTT.

This clonotype has a handful of counts. The chain uses TRBV5-5 and TRBJ2-1; no reliable D call. Trimming took off 2 bases at V and 5 bases at J, with 11 bases between the two ends. Looked up from germline, CDR1 is SGHKS and CDR2 is YYEKEE (reference sequence). The CDR3 covers 14 residues. As DNA, the CDR3 is TGTGCCAGCAGCTTACCGCTCGTAAACAATGAGCAGTTCTTC. Protein sequence: CASSLPLVNNEQFF.